These T cell receptor beta chains were read from a single sample in a study of CD8 T cells in Susac syndrome. TCRdb recomputed calls from the immunoSEQ multiplex PCR reads with MiXCR, one row per CDR3 protein. Altogether some 200,000 distinct CDR3 sequences are present, over 90% being singletons, with the ten largest covering 0.085% to 0.095%. Sequenced sample: CD4+ T cells from PBMCs. The receptor set was obtained from a human donor with multiple sclerosis. Both conserved end residues are trimmed from each CDR3. The order of the fields is CDR3 protein, V gene, clone size, J gene, CDR3 length. The size field is filled for only some rows; it gives once, few, many or a size class.

ASSHEGLAGGVETQY TRBV3-1 . TRBJ2-5 15
SLDRGGETQY TRBV29-1 . TRBJ2-5 10
ASSLDSGNRYTQY TRBV7-2 once TRBJ2-3 13
ASSPLGGSYEQY TRBV7-9 . TRBJ2-7 12
AWGSEYPNQPQH TRBV30 . TRBJ1-5 12
ASSPFSNTEAF TRBV7-9 . TRBJ1-1 11
ASRPTSGSYEQY TRBV7-9 . TRBJ2-7 12
SARADGRNSYEQY TRBV20-1 . TRBJ2-7 13
ASRQGTTYSGANVLT TRBV14 . TRBJ2-6 15
ASSPLPGLAGEEQF TRBV18 . TRBJ2-1 14
ATSRDKGRYEQY TRBV15 once TRBJ2-7 12
ACFGTGTSRINGYT TRBV30 . TRBJ1-2 14
AWSVSAGSYNEQF TRBV30 . TRBJ2-1 13
ASSYDSPAAQY TRBV5-1 . TRBJ2-5 11
SVRERDEQY TRBV29-1 . TRBJ2-7 9
ASSRDRGIVDGYT TRBV6-5 . TRBJ1-2 13
ASSRRVGTEAF TRBV7-2 . TRBJ1-1 11
AWSVMVNTEAF TRBV30 few TRBJ1-1 11
SAVGTSVRSSYNEQF TRBV20-1 . TRBJ2-1 15
SVESGWSAGYT TRBV29-1 . TRBJ1-2 11
ASSQGTSYEQY TRBV3-1 . TRBJ2-7 11